What follows is one T cell receptor (beta chain) and its context. As yet, its antigen is unknown. The CDR3 is 14 amino acids. Germline values: CDR1 SGDLS, CDR2 YYNGEE. V lost 2 bases, J lost 6 bases, and 11 bases lay in between. This specimen comes from a study of cytomegalovirus exposure and HLA in healthy donors. Study-wide results and limits: In vitro work confirmed that a few CMV-associated chains recognize CMV antigens.

TCRdb's copy holds only in-frame clones and misses some; the assay was immunoSEQ multiplex PCR. The data show some 140,000 clones, with 84% seen just once and more than 1.4% held by the top ten. Sequenced material: PBMCs. The chain couples TRBV9 to TRBJ2-2, with a possible D match to TRBD1 (5 bases). This TCR derives from a woman younger than 45 in good health and CMV-seronegative. The CDR3 here is CASSVSGFSGELFF. DNA of the CDR3: TGTGCCAGCAGCGTGTCAGGGTTTTCCGGGGAGCTGTTTTTT.